These T cell receptor beta chains were read from a single sample in a study of cytomegalovirus exposure and HLA in healthy donors. Profiled with immunoSEQ multiplex PCR; TCRdb holds only in-frame clones, not every one. The sample contains over 150,000 clones, over 70% of which appear only once. Sequencing was done on a sample of PBMCs. The receptors were gathered from a woman aged 18-29 years in good health and CMV-seronegative. Each CDR3 is given with its conserved first and last residue. The order of the fields is CDR3 protein, CDR3 DNA, V gene, D gene, J gene, clone size. The D gene is left open where the match is weak. Clone size, where shown, is once, few, many, or a class for clones that have expanded.

cdr3_aa: CASSFRDRAVKRGYTF; cdr3_nt: TGTGCCAGCAGCTTCCGGGACAGGGCAGTTAAACGGGGCTACACCTTC; v_call: TRBV5-6; d_call: TRBD1; j_call: TRBJ1-2; clone_size: once
cdr3_aa: CASRPGTPLNEKLFF; cdr3_nt: TGTGCCAGCAGACCCGGGACACCTCTTAATGAAAAACTGTTTTTT; v_call: TRBV6-5; d_call: .; j_call: TRBJ1-4; clone_size: once
cdr3_aa: CAMHSSYNSPLHF; cdr3_nt: TGTGCCATGCACAGCTCCTATAATTCACCCCTCCACTTT; v_call: TRBV2; d_call: .; j_call: TRBJ1-6; clone_size: .
cdr3_aa: CASSHRDRGLRAFF; cdr3_nt: TGTGCCAGCAGCCACCGGGACAGGGGGCTGCGAGCTTTCTTT; v_call: TRBV7-8; d_call: TRBD1; j_call: TRBJ1-1; clone_size: .
cdr3_aa: CASSMDTDQPQHF; cdr3_nt: TGCGCCAGCAGTATGGACACCGATCAGCCCCAGCATTTT; v_call: TRBV10-1; d_call: .; j_call: TRBJ1-5; clone_size: .
cdr3_aa: CASSLYSGEQYF; cdr3_nt: TGTGCCAGCAGCTTGTACTCGGGCGAGCAGTACTTC; v_call: TRBV5-8; d_call: .; j_call: TRBJ2-7; clone_size: once
cdr3_aa: CASSFLGGASGNTIYF; cdr3_nt: TGTGCCAGCAGCTTCCTCGGGGGGGCGAGTGGAAACACCATATATTTT; v_call: TRBV7-2; d_call: .; j_call: TRBJ1-3; clone_size: .
cdr3_aa: CASSPAGTGGYEQYF; cdr3_nt: TGTGCCAGCTCACCCGCCGGGACAGGGGGCTACGAGCAGTACTTC; v_call: TRBV18; d_call: TRBD1; j_call: TRBJ2-7; clone_size: .
cdr3_aa: CASSYAQGNTEAFF; cdr3_nt: TGTGCCAGCAGTTACGCACAGGGGAACACTGAAGCTTTCTTT; v_call: TRBV6-6; d_call: .; j_call: TRBJ1-1; clone_size: few
cdr3_aa: CASSEPGTGGAEQYF; cdr3_nt: TGTGCCAGCAGCGAACCCGGGACAGGGGGGGCCGAGCAGTACTTC; v_call: TRBV7-2; d_call: TRBD1; j_call: TRBJ2-7; clone_size: .
cdr3_aa: CASSEEGQGPVGSNQPQHF; cdr3_nt: TGTGCCAGCAGTGAAGAGGGACAGGGACCAGTTGGGAGCAATCAGCCCCAGCATTTT; v_call: TRBV2; d_call: TRBD1; j_call: TRBJ1-5; clone_size: .
cdr3_aa: CASSPGLAFGSPLHF; cdr3_nt: TGTGCCAGCAGCCCCGGGTTAGCGTTTGGGTCACCCCTCCACTTT; v_call: TRBV7-2; d_call: .; j_call: TRBJ1-6; clone_size: .
cdr3_aa: CASSVASRVSDGGNEQFF; cdr3_nt: TGTGCCAGCAGCGTAGCTTCAAGGGTGTCAGACGGAGGCAATGAGCAGTTCTTC; v_call: TRBV9; d_call: .; j_call: TRBJ2-1; clone_size: .
cdr3_aa: CSVKQVFESYEQYF; cdr3_nt: TGCAGCGTTAAACAGGTATTCGAGTCCTACGAGCAGTACTTC; v_call: TRBV29-1; d_call: .; j_call: TRBJ2-7; clone_size: few
cdr3_aa: CASSDNYGANVLTF; cdr3_nt: TGTGCCAGCAGCGACAACTATGGGGCCAACGTCCTGACTTTC; v_call: TRBV9; d_call: .; j_call: TRBJ2-6; clone_size: once
cdr3_aa: CASSFWGQTNTEAFF; cdr3_nt: TGCGCCAGCAGCTTTTGGGGACAGACGAACACTGAAGCTTTCTTT; v_call: TRBV5-1; d_call: TRBD1; j_call: TRBJ1-1; clone_size: .